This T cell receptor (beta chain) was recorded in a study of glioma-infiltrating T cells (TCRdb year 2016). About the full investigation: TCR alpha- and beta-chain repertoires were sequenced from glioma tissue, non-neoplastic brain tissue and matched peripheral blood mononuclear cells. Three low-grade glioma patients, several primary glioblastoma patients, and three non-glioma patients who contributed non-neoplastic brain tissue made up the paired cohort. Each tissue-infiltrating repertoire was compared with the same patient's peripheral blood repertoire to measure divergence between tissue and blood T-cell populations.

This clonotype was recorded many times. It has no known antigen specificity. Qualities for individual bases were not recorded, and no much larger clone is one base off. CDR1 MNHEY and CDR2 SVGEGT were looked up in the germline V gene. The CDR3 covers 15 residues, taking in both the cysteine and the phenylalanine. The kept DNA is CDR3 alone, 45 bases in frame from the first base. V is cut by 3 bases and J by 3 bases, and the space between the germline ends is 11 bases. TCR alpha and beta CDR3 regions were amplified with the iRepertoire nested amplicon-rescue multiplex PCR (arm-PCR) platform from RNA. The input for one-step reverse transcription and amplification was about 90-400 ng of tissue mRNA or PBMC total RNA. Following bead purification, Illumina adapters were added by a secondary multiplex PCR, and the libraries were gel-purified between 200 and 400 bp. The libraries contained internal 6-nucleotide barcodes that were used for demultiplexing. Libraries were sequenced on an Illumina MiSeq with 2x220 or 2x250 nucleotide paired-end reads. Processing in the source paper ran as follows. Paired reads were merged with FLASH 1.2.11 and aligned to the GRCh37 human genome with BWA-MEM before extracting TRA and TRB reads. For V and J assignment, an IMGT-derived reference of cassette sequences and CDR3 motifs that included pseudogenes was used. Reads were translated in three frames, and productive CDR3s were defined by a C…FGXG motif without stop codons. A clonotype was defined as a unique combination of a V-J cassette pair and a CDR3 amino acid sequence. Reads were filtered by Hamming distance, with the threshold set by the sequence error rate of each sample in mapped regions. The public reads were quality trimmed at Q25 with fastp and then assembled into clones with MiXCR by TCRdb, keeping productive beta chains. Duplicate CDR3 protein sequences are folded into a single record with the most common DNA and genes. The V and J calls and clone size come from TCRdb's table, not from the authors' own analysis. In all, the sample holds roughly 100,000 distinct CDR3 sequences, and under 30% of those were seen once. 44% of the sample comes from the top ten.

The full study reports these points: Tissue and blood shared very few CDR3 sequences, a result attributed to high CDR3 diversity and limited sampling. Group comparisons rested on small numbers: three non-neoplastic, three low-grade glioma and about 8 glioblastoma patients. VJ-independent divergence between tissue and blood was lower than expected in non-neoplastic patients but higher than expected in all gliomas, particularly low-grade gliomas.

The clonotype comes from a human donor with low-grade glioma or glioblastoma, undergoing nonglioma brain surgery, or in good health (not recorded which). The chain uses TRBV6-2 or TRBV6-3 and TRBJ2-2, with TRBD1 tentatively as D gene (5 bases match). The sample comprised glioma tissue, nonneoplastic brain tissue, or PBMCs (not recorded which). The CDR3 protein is CASSYLGHHTGELFF. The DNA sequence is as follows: TGTGCCAGCAGTTATCTAGGACATCACACCGGGGAGCTGTTTTTT.